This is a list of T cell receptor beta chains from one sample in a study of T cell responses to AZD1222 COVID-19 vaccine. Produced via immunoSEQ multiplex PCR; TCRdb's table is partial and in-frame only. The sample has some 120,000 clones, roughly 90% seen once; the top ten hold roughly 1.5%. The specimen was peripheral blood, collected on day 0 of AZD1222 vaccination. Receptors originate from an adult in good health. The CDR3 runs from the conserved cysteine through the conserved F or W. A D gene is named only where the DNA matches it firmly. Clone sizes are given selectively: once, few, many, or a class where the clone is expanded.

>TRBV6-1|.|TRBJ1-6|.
TGTGCCAGCAGTGAACTGGGGGGGGCTAATTCACCCCTCCACTTT
CASSELGGANSPLHF
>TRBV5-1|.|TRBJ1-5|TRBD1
TGCGCCAGCAGAGAGACAGGGTATAGCAATCAGCCCCAGCATTTT
CASRETGYSNQPQHF
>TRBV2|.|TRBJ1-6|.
TGTGCCAGCAGTGTAAAAGGGTTCAGTTGGGATAATTCACCCCTCCACTTT
CASSVKGFSWDNSPLHF
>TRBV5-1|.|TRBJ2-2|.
TGCGCCAGCAGCTTGGGGTTAGCAGCGAACACCGGGGAGCTGTTTTTT
CASSLGLAANTGELFF
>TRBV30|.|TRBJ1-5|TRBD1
TGTGCCTGGGAGACAGGGGGCCGGAATCAGCCCCAGCATTTT
CAWETGGRNQPQHF
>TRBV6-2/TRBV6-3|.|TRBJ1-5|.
TGTGCCAGCAGTTACCGTCGGGATAGCAATCAGCCCCAGCATTTT
CASSYRRDSNQPQHF
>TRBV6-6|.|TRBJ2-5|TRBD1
TGTGCCAGCAAGCAGGGGGCGCGAGAGACCCAGTACTTC
CASKQGARETQYF
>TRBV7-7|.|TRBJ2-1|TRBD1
TGTGCCAGCAGCCCCGGGACAGTAAGCTCCTACAATGAGCAGTTCTTC
CASSPGTVSSYNEQFF
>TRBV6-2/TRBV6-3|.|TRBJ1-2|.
TGTGCCAGCAGTCTTCGGCCCTATGGCTACACCTTC
CASSLRPYGYTF
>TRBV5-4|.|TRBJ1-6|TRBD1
TGTGCCAGCAGCTTGTTGACAGGGAATAATTCACCCCTCCACTTT
CASSLLTGNNSPLHF
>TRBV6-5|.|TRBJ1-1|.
TGTGCCAGCAGTTTACAGGGTGGCACTGAAGCTTTCTTT
CASSLQGGTEAFF
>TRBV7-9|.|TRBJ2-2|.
TGTGCCAGCAGCTTAGGGACAGTTTACACCGGGGAGCTGTTTTTT
CASSLGTVYTGELFF
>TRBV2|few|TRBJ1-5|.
TGTGCCAGCAGTGAACTCGGGGCGCCCCAGCCCCAGCATTTT
CASSELGAPQPQHF
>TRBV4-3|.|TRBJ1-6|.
TGCGCCAGCAGCCAATCACTCACAGGGAGGAATTCACCCCTCCACTTT
CASSQSLTGRNSPLHF
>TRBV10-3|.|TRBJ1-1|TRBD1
TGTGCCATCATTGGACAGGGGCCCACTGAAGCTTTCTTT
CAIIGQGPTEAFF
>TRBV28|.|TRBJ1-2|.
TGTGCCAGCAGTTCACCATCGGACCCGGCCCACTATGGCTACACCTTC
CASSSPSDPAHYGYTF
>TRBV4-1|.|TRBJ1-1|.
TGCGCCAGCAGCCAAGGAGCAGCCCGGGGGCGTACTGAAGCTTTCTTT
CASSQGAARGRTEAFF
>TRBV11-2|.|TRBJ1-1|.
TGTGCCACCCCCCTCGGGGACGGAGCTTTCTTT
CATPLGDGAFF
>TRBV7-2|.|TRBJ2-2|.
TGTGCCAGCAGCTTAGCCCCTATAGACACCGGGGAGCTGTTTTTT
CASSLAPIDTGELFF
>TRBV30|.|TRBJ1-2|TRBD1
TGTGCCTGGAGCCGGGAGGGACAGGGCTCTGGCTACACCTTC
CAWSREGQGSGYTF
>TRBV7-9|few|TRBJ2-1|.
TGTGCCAGCAGCCACCGGGGGGCCAATTCCAATGAGCAGTTCTTC
CASSHRGANSNEQFF
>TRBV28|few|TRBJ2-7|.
TGTGCCAGCAGTTTACGATGGGGGAAGGGTGAGCAGTACTTC
CASSLRWGKGEQYF
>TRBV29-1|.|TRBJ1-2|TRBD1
TGCAGCGTGGGGGAGACAGGGGCCGGCTACACCTTC
CSVGETGAGYTF
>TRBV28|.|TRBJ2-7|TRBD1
TGTGCCAGCAGCCGACAGGGAACCTACGAGCAGTACTTC
CASSRQGTYEQYF
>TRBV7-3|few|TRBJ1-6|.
TGTGCCAGCAGCTTAAGGGACAATTCACCCCTCCACTTT
CASSLRDNSPLHF
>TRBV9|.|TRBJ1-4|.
TGTGCCAGCAGCGGAGGGGACTCAAGTGAAAAACTGTTTTTT
CASSGGDSSEKLFF
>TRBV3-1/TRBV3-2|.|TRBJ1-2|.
TGTGCCAGCAGCCAAGACGTTGGCCGGGGCCCCGCTTATGGCTACACCTTC
CASSQDVGRGPAYGYTF
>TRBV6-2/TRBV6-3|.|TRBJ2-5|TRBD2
TGTGCCAGCAGTTACTCGAGGGGACTAGCGGAACAAGAGACCCAGTACTTC
CASSYSRGLAEQETQYF
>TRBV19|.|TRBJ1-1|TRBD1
TGTGCCAGTAGCGACAGGGTGGACACTGAAGCTTTCTTT
CASSDRVDTEAFF
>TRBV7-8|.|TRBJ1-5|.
TGTGCCAGCAGCAGCGCCGGGGGCAGGGATCAGCCCCAGCATTTT
CASSSAGGRDQPQHF
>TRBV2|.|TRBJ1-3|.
TGTGCCAGCCACCGCCTAACAGGGGGAAACACCATATATTTT
CASHRLTGGNTIYF
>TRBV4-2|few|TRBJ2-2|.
TGTGCCAGCAGCCAAGGCCCCGGCGAGAACACCGGGGAGCTGTTTTTT
CASSQGPGENTGELFF
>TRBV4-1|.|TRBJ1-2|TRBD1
TGCGCCAGCAGCCAAAACATAGGACAGGGCGTTCTATATGGCTACACCTTC
CASSQNIGQGVLYGYTF
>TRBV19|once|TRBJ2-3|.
TGTGCCAGTAGTATCGGGAACAGGGTTACAGATACGCAGTATTTT
CASSIGNRVTDTQYF
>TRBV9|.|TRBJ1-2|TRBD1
TGTGCCAGCAGCGCCGGACAGGGAGGCTATGGCTACACCTTC
CASSAGQGGYGYTF
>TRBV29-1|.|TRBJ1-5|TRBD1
TGCAGCGTGGGGTCAGGGACAGGGAATGGTCAGCCCCAGCATTTT
CSVGSGTGNGQPQHF
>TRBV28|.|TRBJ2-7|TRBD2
TGTGCCAGCAGGACTAGCGGTGTTTCCTACGAGCAGTACTTC
CASRTSGVSYEQYF
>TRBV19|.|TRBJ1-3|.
TGTGCCAGTAGCCTTGGACACGCGTCTGGAAACACCATATATTTT
CASSLGHASGNTIYF
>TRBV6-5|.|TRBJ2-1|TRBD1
TGTGCCAGCAGTTACTCGAAGGGACAGGGCTACAATGAGCAGTTCTTC
CASSYSKGQGYNEQFF
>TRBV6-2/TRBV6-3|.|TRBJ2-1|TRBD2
TGTGCCAGCAGTACCGGGACTAGCGGGGGGGCCAGTGAGCAGTTCTTC
CASSTGTSGGASEQFF